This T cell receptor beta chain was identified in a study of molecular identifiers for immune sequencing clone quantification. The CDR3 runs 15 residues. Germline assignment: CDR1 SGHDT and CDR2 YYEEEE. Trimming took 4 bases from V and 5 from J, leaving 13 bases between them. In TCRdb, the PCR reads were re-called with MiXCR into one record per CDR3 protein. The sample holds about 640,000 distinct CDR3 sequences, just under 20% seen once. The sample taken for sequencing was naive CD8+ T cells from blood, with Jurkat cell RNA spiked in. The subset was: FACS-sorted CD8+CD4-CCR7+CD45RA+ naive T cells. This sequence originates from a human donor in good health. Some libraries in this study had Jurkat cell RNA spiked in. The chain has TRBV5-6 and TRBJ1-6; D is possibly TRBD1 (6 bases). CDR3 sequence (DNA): TGTGCCAGCAGCCGGGACAATGACAATAATTCACCCCTCCACTTT. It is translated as CASSRDNDNNSPLHF.